The 27 T cell receptor beta chains below were found in one sample sequenced in a study of blood T cell repertoires in COVID-19. Libraries were prepared by immunoSEQ multiplex PCR; TCRdb keeps only in-frame clonotypes and omits some of them. The sample lists under 200,000 clones; approximately 91% were seen once. The sequenced material came from peripheral blood. Source of these receptors: a man between 18 and 35 years old with active or convalescent COVID-19.

V gene TRBV29-1 combines with J gene TRBJ1-2, with 9 bases aligning to TRBD1. With V trimmed by 4 bases and J by 3 bases, 12 bases remained unmatched. CDR3 length: 16 residues. Germline lookup yields CDR1 SQVTM and CDR2 ANQGSEA. The CDR3 is CSVAKGGTGKDYGYTF. The CDR3 DNA follows: TGCAGCGTTGCCAAAGGGGGGACAGGGAAGGACTATGGCTACACCTTC.

This clone is a singleton in its sample. The chain uses TRBV7-2 and TRBJ2-7, with TRBD1 matching 8 bases. The CDR3 covers 16 residues. CDR1 is SGHTA and CDR2 is FQGNSA in the germline V gene. V lost 5 bases, J lost 5 bases, and 14 bases stayed unmatched. CDR3 amino acids: CASSPNPDREKNEQYF. CDR3 coding DNA: TGTGCCAGCAGCCCCAATCCGGACAGGGAAAAGAACGAGCAGTACTTC.

This rearrangement joins TRBV4-1 to TRBJ2-1; D is possibly TRBD1 (7 bases). This CDR3 comprises 18 residues. V dropped 0 bases and J dropped 5 bases, with 20 bases sitting between them. CDR1 and CDR2 (germline): MGHRA, YSYEKL. CDR3: CASSQDSRGALSDNEQFF. DNA of the CDR3: TGCGCCAGCAGCCAAGATAGCAGGGGGGCCTTATCGGACAATGAGCAGTTCTTC.

The V gene is TRBV30, the J gene TRBJ2-5; 7 nucleotides agree with TRBD1. This CDR3 comprises 13 residues. With 1 base clipped from V and 6 bases from J, the junction kept 5 bases outside the gene matches. Germline V gene data show CDR1 as GTSNPN and CDR2 as SVGIG (reference sequence). CDR3 in DNA: TGTGCCTGGAGTGGACAGGGAAGAAAGACCCAGTACTTC. Its translation: CAWSGQGRKTQYF.

The CDR3 loop is CASSLLGALNTGELFF. The CDR3 nucleotides read TGCGCCAGCAGCTTGCTGGGGGCGCTCAACACCGGGGAGCTGTTTTTT. The rearrangement links TRBV5-1 to TRBJ2-2; D perhaps matches TRBD1 (6 bases). Germline assignment: CDR1 SGHRS and CDR2 YFSETQ. The CDR3 is 16 amino acids. V lost 1 base and J 2 bases, leaving 12 bases between the germline ends. The full variable domain, in which reference TRBV5-1 and TRBJ2-2 provide the parts outside the CDR3, is KAGVTQTPRYLIKTRGQQVTLSCSPISGHRSVSWYQQTPGQGLQFLFEYFSETQRNKGNFPGRFSGRQFSNSRSEMNVSTLELGDSALYLCASSLLGALNTGELFFGEGSRLTVL.

This sequence joins TRBV6-5 and TRBJ1-2; TRBD1 aligns across 8 bases. Germline V CDR1 and CDR2: MNHEY, SVGAGI. After removal of 4 bases from V and 7 bases from J, the junction contained 11 bases not matched to a gene. This CDR3 is 15 amino acids long. The CDR3 sequence is CASSSVGQGAFGYTF. The CDR3 bases are TGTGCCAGCAGTTCAGTTGGACAGGGTGCTTTTGGCTACACCTTC.

The chain has TRBV4-1 and TRBJ2-3; 8 bases line up with TRBD2. The CDR3 consists of 17 residues. CDR1 is MGHRA and CDR2 is YSYEKL in the germline V gene. Unmatched junction bases numbered 8, after V lost 1 base and J lost 2 bases. As DNA, the CDR3 is TGCGCCAGCAGCCAAGGGAACGGGGGGGGATTCACAGATACGCAGTATTTT. Its translation: CASSQGNGGGFTDTQYF.

This clone was counted between two and nine times. The chain combines TRBV19 with TRBJ1-1, with a weak D call TRBD1 (6 bases). The germline V gene has CDR1 LNHDA and CDR2 SQIVND (reference sequence). CDR3 length: 16 amino acids. Trimming took off 7 bases at V and 1 base at J, with 19 bases between the two ends. The CDR3 region is CASIPRDTGPNTEAFF. The CDR3 DNA reads as TGTGCCAGTATTCCCCGGGACACTGGCCCGAACACTGAAGCTTTCTTT.

The V call is TRBV4-3, the J call TRBJ2-5; 8 positions match TRBD2. CDR3 size: 18 residues. The V gene end was trimmed by 0 bases and the J gene end by 5 bases; junction bases not matched to a gene: 14. Germline CDR1 and CDR2: LGHNA and YSLEER. The CDR3 loop reads CASSQDNIAGLTQETQYF. CDR3 bases: TGCGCCAGCAGCCAAGATAATATAGCGGGGCTCACCCAGGAGACCCAGTACTTC.

This clone was counted between two and nine times. The chain has TRBV6-5 and TRBJ2-7, with D maybe TRBD2 (5 bases). The germline CDR1 and CDR2 sequences are MNHEY and SVGAGI. The CDR3 length is 14 residues. V was shortened by 2 bases and J by 1 base, with 9 bases between the two germline ends. The CDR3 loop is CASSYNGDSYEQYF. The CDR3 nucleotides read TGTGCCAGCAGTTACAACGGGGATTCCTACGAGCAGTACTTC.

The V gene is TRBV2, the J gene TRBJ2-3; TRBD2 matches 10 bases. Trimming took 3 bases from V and 2 from J; bases not matched to a gene: 5. The CDR3 contains 16 residues. The V gene's germline CDR1 is SNHLY and CDR2 FYNNEI. The CDR3: CASSERLAGTTDTQYF. For the CDR3, the DNA is TGTGCCAGCAGTGAGCGACTAGCGGGTACCACAGATACGCAGTATTTT.

The gene calls are TRBV10-3 and TRBJ1-3; D unclear. The CDR3 runs 15 residues. Deletions cut 0 bases from V and 9 bases from J, with 15 bases between. The germline V gene has CDR1 ENHRY and CDR2 SYGVKD. The CDR3 coding sequence is TGTGCCATCAGTGAGTCTGGCCTGAGGGATGGCACCATATATTTT. It specifies CAISESGLRDGTIYF.

The J gene is TRBJ1-2, the V gene TRBV5-1, with 7 bases aligning to TRBD1. Germline V lookup: CDR1 SGHRS, CDR2 YFSETQ. There are 16 residues in the CDR3. Germline trimming cut 4 bases from V and 2 bases from J; bases unmatched to any gene: 11. The CDR3 loop reads CASSLRPTGLNYGYTF. The CDR3 DNA reads TGCGCCAGCAGCCTTCGGCCGACAGGGTTAAACTATGGCTACACCTTC.

CDR3 DNA: TGTGCCAGCAGCCAGTATGGCGGGAGGTCTAACAATGAGCAGTTCTTC. Translated: CASSQYGGRSNNEQFF. The rearrangement uses TRBV3-1 (or the pseudogene TRBV3-2) and TRBJ2-1; 8 nucleotides line up with TRBD2. With 3 bases clipped from V and 5 bases from J, the junction kept 9 bases outside the gene matches. There are 16 residues in the CDR3. The germline V gene has CDR1 LGHDT and CDR2 YNNKEL (reference sequence).

This chain joins TRBV11-1 and TRBJ2-1; 9 bases are shared with TRBD2. CDR1 and CDR2 from the germline V gene are SGHAT and FQDESV (reference sequence). This CDR3 contains 16 residues. Trimming removed 1 base from V and 4 bases from J; junction bases left unmatched: 5. CDR3 coding DNA: TGTGCCAGCAGCTTAGAAGCGGGAGGTGGTTACAATGAGCAGTTCTTC. This translates into CASSLEAGGGYNEQFF.

The chain uses TRBV5-1 and TRBJ2-7; 12 nucleotides agree with TRBD1. This CDR3 comprises 14 residues. The germline V gene has CDR1 SGHRS and CDR2 YFSETQ. The V gene end was trimmed by 4 bases and the J gene end by 6 bases; junction bases not matched to a gene: 5. The CDR3 nucleotides read TGCGCCAGCAGCGTAGGGACAGGGGGCTTCGAGCAGTACTTC. The encoded protein is CASSVGTGGFEQYF.

This chain links TRBV21-1 with TRBJ1-1; TRBD1, the table's D call, was not compared with the DNA. TRBV21-1 constitutes a pseudogene. CDR3 length: 13 residues. The CDR3 loop reads CASPGDCDTEAFF. The CDR3 DNA sequence: TGTGCCAGCCCAGGGGATTGTGACACTGAAGCTTTCTTT.

The chain is built from TRBV7-2 and TRBJ2-5; TRBD2 aligns across 12 bases. This CDR3 has 16 residues. Germline V CDR1 and CDR2: SGHTA, FQGNSA. V lost 3 bases, J lost 3 bases, and 5 bases stayed unmatched. The chain's CDR3 is CASSLSSGRAEETQYF. The CDR3, as DNA: TGTGCCAGCAGCTTGTCTAGCGGGAGGGCCGAAGAGACCCAGTACTTC.

The chain is built from TRBV5-1 and TRBJ2-1, with 9 bases that match TRBD2. The CDR3 is made up of 15 amino acids. Germline V CDR1 and CDR2: SGHRS, YFSETQ. Trimming removed 8 bases from V and 4 bases from J; junction bases left unmatched: 10. CDR3 residues: CASSVFSGSYNEQFF. The CDR3 region has the DNA TGCGCCAGTTCTGTGTTTAGCGGGAGTTACAATGAGCAGTTCTTC.

The rearrangement uses TRBV13 and TRBJ2-3, with D maybe TRBD2 (5 bases). With 5 bases removed from V and 2 bases from J, the gap between germline ends came to 11 bases. This CDR3 is 14 amino acids long. Germline-derived CDR1 and CDR2 are PRHDT and FYEKMQ (reference sequence). The DNA for the CDR3 is TGTGCCAGCAGCCCCCGGGGAGCCACAGATACGCAGTATTTT. It codes for CASSPRGATDTQYF.

This clone was recorded once. V and J are TRBV7-6 and TRBJ2-1; 9 positions agree with TRBD2. The germline V gene has CDR1 SGHVS and CDR2 FNYEAQ. The CDR3 contains 16 residues. V gave up 5 bases and J gave up 5 bases; unmatched junction bases: 10. The CDR3 spells CASSLSVAGAHNEQFF. CDR3 in DNA: TGTGCCAGCAGCCTCTCGGTAGCGGGAGCCCACAATGAGCAGTTCTTC. Combining the CDR3 with reference TRBV7-6 and TRBJ2-1 gives the whole variable domain GAGVSQSPRYKVTKRGQDVALRCDPISGHVSLYWYRQALGQGPEFLTYFNYEAQQDKSGLPNDRFSAERPEGSISTLTIQRTEQRDSAMYRCASSLSVAGAHNEQFFGPGTRLTVL.

This chain links TRBV9 with TRBJ2-1; 13 bases match TRBD2. The V segment lost 4 bases and the J segment 9 bases; nucleotides outside the gene matches: 7. In germline, CDR1 is SGDLS, CDR2 YYNGEE. The CDR3 contains 15 residues. CDR3 sequence: CASSIGLAGVFEQFF. The CDR3 nucleotides are TGTGCCAGCAGCATTGGACTAGCGGGAGTGTTTGAGCAGTTCTTC.

This chain connects TRBV5-6 to TRBJ1-1, with 10 bases aligning to TRBD1. The CDR3 runs 15 residues. Germline V gene data show CDR1 as SGHDT and CDR2 as YYEEEE. The V gene end was trimmed by 4 bases and the J gene end by 4 bases; junction bases not matched to a gene: 7. The CDR3 region is CASSPKTGGITEAFF. The CDR3 coding sequence is TGTGCCAGCAGCCCGAAGACAGGGGGCATCACTGAAGCTTTCTTT.

V usage is TRBV7-6 and J usage is TRBJ1-4, with D uncertain. The CDR3 runs to 14 residues. Germline V gene lookup returns CDR1 SGHVS and CDR2 FNYEAQ. The V end lost 1 base, the J end lost 2 bases, and 5 bases lay between the germline ends. The CDR3 loop reads CASSLGQTNEKLFF. Written as DNA, the CDR3 is TGTGCCAGCAGCTTAGGGCAGACTAATGAAAAACTGTTTTTT. The full variable domain, its missing parts supplied by reference TRBV7-6 and TRBJ1-4, is GAGVSQSPRYKVTKRGQDVALRCDPISGHVSLYWYRQALGQGPEFLTYFNYEAQQDKSGLPNDRFSAERPEGSISTLTIQRTEQRDSAMYRCASSLGQTNEKLFFGSGTQLSVL.

The rearrangement links TRBV6-5 to TRBJ2-5, with D perhaps matching TRBD1 (5 bases). V was trimmed by 2 bases and J by 2 bases, leaving 6 bases between them. From germline, CDR1 is MNHEY and CDR2 SVGAGI. The CDR3 totals 13 residues. The CDR3 loop is CASSYDRQETQYF. The CDR3 bases are TGTGCCAGCAGTTACGACAGACAAGAGACCCAGTACTTC.

V and J are TRBV5-4 and TRBJ2-7, with D possibly TRBD1 on 5 matching bases. This CDR3 region has 12 residues. Between the trimmed V and J ends, which lost 9 bases and 3 bases, there was a span of 13 bases. Germline CDR1 SGHNT, CDR2 YYREEE (reference sequence). The CDR3 protein is CANLGHYYEQYF. The CDR3 nucleotides read TGTGCCAACCTCGGACACTACTACGAGCAGTACTTC.

This rearrangement joins TRBV18 to TRBJ2-3; 7 nucleotides line up with TRBD1. V was clipped by 2 bases and J by 5 bases; unmatched bases: 10. The CDR3 loop spans 16 amino acids. Germline-derived CDR1 and CDR2 are KGHSH and LQKENI. The CDR3, as DNA: TGTGCCAGCTCACCAGATGGACAGGCAACCATAGATACGCAGTATTTT. Translated: CASSPDGQATIDTQYF.